This TCR beta chain is from a study of cytomegalovirus exposure and HLA in healthy donors (dated 2017 in TCRdb). At the level of the whole study: The 500 to 700 repertoires of the first cohort and the roughly 120 validation repertoires were produced on the same platform, according to a later analysis. The study was designed to test whether signatures of past pathogen exposure could be identified by cataloging public T cell receptors. In addition to the first cohort of 650 to 800 subjects, a separate validation cohort of approximately 130 different subjects was used. To predict cytomegalovirus infection status, the study brought together high-throughput TCR immunosequencing, statistical association of individual TCRs with disease status, and machine learning.

Libraries came from the immunoSEQ multiplex PCR assay. Per the source publication's procedure: A statistical classification framework was built for diagnosing cytomegalovirus status from the catalog of TCR beta chain sequences. In TCRdb, the immuneACCESS table is reduced to in-frame sequences with V and J assigned. These tables do not hold every clone; where another copy was compared, an unresolved V gene accounts for under half, and the others remain unexplained. That table gives V, J and clone size, and the DNA gave D and trimming. In all, the sample holds fewer than 250,000 clones, and about nine tenths of those were seen once. The ten largest clonotypes hold 2% of the sample. Overall results and qualifications from the work: In a later analysis, TCRs clustered in the first cohort were found to also tend to co-occur in the roughly 120 validation repertoires, with 90% to 95% of cluster scores above 0. Across donors, most TCR sequences were observed very rarely, whereas some public TCRs were present in many individuals. The study gave a list of some 150 TCR beta chains associated with cytomegalovirus. Cytomegalovirus status was reported to be diagnosed by the classifier with high specificity and sensitivity in both the original and validation cohorts. It was suggested by the authors that the approach could potentially be generalized to other disease states and immunological phenotypes. A few of the identified cytomegalovirus-associated TCR beta chains were confirmed in vitro to be specific for cytomegalovirus antigens. The validation cohort had no HLA typing available for a later analysis, so co-occurrence within that cohort was assessed over all 110 or so repertoires.

The germline V gene specifies SGHTA as CDR1 and FQGTGA as CDR2. The CDR3 starts with the cysteine, ends with the phenylalanine, and has 14 residues. The CDR3 DNA has 42 bases and is translated from base 1. At the junction V is shortened by 2 bases and J by 3 bases, with 8 bases in between. Separate from the approximately 700-subject first cohort, the validation cohort of 90 to 150 subjects was the group to which the donors belonged. This clone was detected once. The antigen it binds to is not known. Nothing much larger sits one base from this clone, and base qualities are not available. Rearrangement joined TRBV7-3 to TRBJ2-1; the D region possibly corresponds to TRBD2 (6 bases align). This clonotype originated in a woman under 30 in good health and CMV-seropositive. Material: PBMCs. The sequence in DNA is TGTGCCAGCAGCTTAGGGGGGAGCTACAATGAGCAGTTCTTC. It codes for CASSLGGSYNEQFF.